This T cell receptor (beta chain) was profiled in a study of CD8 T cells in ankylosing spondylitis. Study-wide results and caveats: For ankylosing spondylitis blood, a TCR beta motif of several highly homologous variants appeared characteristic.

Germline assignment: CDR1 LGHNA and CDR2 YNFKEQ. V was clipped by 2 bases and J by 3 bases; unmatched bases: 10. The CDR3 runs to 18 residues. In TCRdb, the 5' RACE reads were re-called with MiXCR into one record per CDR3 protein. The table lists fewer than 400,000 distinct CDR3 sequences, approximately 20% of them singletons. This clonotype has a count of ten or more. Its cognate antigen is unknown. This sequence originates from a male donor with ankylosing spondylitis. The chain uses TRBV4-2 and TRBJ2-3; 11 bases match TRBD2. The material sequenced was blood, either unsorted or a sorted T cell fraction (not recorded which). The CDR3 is CASSQQIAGGASTDTQYF. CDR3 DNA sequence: TGTGCCAGCAGCCAACAAATAGCGGGAGGGGCCAGTACAGATACGCAGTATTTT.